The sequence of this TCR beta chain was determined in a study of blood T cell repertoires in COVID-19. Study-wide context: Acute-phase and convalescent COVID-19 samples originated in the United States, Italy and Spain.

Under the authors' procedure: Reference gene primer amplification gave nucleated cell count estimates. Libraries were prepared by immunoSEQ multiplex PCR; TCRdb keeps only in-frame clonotypes and omits some of them. V, J and clone size reflect that table, while D and trimming were determined from the DNA. The sample records 190,000 or so clones, around 87% being singletons. Notes on this clone: Other DNA sequences in this sample translate to the same CDR3.

CDR3 length: 13 amino acids. CDR1 is SQVTM, CDR2 ANQGSEA, per germline. Trimming pared 5 bases from V and 4 bases from J, leaving 12 bases between. The TCR originated in a man aged 50 or older with acute or convalescent COVID-19. Specimen: peripheral blood. This chain joins TRBV29-1 and TRBJ1-3; weak D call: TRBD1 (6 bases). The CDR3 nucleotides read TGCAGCGTTCGCCAGGGGTCCGGAAACACCATATATTTT. This encodes CSVRQGSGNTIYF.